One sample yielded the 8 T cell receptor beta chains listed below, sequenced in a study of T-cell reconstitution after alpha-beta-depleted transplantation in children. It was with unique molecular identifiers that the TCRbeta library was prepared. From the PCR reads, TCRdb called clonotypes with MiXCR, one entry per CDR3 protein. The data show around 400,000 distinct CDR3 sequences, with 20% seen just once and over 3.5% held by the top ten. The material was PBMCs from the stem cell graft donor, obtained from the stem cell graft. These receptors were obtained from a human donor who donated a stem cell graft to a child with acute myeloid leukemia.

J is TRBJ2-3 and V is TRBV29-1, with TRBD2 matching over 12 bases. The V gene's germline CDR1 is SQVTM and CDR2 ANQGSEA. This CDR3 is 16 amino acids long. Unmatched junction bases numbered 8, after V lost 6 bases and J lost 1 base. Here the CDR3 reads CSVELTSGSRTDTQYF. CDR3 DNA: TGCAGCGTCGAACTGACTAGCGGGAGTCGCACAGATACGCAGTATTTT.

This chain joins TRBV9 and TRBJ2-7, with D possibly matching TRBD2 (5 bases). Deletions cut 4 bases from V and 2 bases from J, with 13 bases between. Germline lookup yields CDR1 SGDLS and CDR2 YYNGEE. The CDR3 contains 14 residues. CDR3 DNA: TGTGCCAGCAGCCCAGCGGAGGCCCCCTACGAGCAGTACTTC. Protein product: CASSPAEAPYEQYF.

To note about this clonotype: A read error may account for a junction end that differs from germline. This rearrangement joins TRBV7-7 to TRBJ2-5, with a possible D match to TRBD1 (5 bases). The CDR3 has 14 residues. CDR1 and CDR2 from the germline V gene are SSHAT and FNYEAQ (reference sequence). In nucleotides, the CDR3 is TGTGCTAGCAGCTTAGGGGTCGGAATGGAGACCCAGTACTTC. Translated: CASSLGVGMETQYF. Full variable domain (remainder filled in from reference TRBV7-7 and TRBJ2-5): GAGVSQSPRYKVTKRGQDVTLRCDPISSHATLYWYQQALGQGPEFLTYFNYEAQPDKSGLPSDRFSAERPEGSISTLTIQRTEQRDSAMYRCASSLGVGMETQYFGPGTRLLVL.

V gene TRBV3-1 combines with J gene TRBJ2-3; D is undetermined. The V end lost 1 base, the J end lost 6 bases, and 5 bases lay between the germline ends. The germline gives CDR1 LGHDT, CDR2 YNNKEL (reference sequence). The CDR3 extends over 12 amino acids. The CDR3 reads CASSQGPDTQYF. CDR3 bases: TGTGCCAGCAGCCAAGGTCCGGATACGCAGTATTTT.

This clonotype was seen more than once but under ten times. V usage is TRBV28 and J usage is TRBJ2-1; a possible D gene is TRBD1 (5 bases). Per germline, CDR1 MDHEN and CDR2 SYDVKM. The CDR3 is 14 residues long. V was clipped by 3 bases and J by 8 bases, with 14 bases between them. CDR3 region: CASSFSRVVYEQFF. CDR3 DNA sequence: TGTGCCAGCAGTTTTAGCAGGGTGGTCTATGAGCAGTTCTTC.

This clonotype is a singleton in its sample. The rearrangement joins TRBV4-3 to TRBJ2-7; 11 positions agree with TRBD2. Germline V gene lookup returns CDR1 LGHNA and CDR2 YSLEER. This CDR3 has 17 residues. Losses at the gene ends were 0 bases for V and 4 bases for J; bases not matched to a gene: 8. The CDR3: CASSQDQTSGNKYEQYF. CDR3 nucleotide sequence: TGCGCCAGCAGCCAAGATCAGACTAGCGGGAATAAATACGAGCAGTACTTC.

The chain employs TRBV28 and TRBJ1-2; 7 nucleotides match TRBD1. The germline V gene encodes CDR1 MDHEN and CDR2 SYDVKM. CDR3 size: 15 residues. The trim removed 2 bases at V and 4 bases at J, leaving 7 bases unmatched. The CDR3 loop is CASSLEGTASYGYTF. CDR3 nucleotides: TGTGCCAGCAGTTTAGAGGGGACAGCAAGCTATGGCTACACCTTC.

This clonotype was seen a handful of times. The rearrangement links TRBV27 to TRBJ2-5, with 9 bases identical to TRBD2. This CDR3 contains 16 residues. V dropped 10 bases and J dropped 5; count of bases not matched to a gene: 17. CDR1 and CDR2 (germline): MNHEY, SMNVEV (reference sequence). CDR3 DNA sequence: TGTGCCAAGCTCGTCCTAGCGGGAACCAAGGTGGAGACCCAGTACTTC. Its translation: CAKLVLAGTKVETQYF.